Detailed here is one T cell receptor (beta chain). What it binds is not known. The data were taken from a study of shared clonotypes between healthy human individuals. Overall study results and limits: How much donors shared clonotypes was expected to be affected by sequencing depth. Sampling involved blood alone; tissue repertoires likely differ.

This table comes from immunoSEQ multiplex PCR, and its TCRdb copy is limited to in-frame clones, with some not included. The sample consists of about 2.4 million clones, 80% to 95% of them appearing once. The sequencing input was naive CD4+ T cells from PBMCs. Regarding subset: CD45RA+ positively selected. The TCR originated in a man aged 18 to 29 in good health. Some clones in this sample may be carry-over from other donors' samples.

The CDR3 bases are TGTGCCACCAGCAGAGGGTCAGATACGCAGTATTTT. Its translation: CATSRGSDTQYF. The chain employs TRBV15 and TRBJ2-3; unclear D gene. Germline assignment: CDR1 LNHNV and CDR2 YYDKDF (reference sequence). The CDR3 totals 12 residues. Trimming removed 1 base at V and 4 bases at J, with 3 bases between.